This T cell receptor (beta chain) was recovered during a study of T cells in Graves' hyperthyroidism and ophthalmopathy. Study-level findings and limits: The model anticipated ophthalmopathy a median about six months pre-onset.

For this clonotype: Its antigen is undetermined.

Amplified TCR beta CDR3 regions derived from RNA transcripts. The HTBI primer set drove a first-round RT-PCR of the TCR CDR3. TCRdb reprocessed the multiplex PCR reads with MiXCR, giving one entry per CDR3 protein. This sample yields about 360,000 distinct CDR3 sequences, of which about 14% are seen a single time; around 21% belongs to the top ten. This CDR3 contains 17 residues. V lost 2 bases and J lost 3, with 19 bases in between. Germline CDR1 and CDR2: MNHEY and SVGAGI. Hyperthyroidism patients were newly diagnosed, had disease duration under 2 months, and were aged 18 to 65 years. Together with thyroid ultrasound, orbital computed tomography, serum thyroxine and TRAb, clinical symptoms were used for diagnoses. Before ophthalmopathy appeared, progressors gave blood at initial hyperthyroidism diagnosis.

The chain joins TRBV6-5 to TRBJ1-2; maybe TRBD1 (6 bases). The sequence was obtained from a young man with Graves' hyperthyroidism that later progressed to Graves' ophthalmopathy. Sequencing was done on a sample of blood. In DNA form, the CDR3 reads TGTGCCAGCAGTTACAGGGGGTTAAGGGACACCTACTATGGCTACACCTTC. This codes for CASSYRGLRDTYYGYTF.